Listed below are T cell receptor beta chains from one sample, sequenced in a study of neurological immune-mediated disorders. MiXCR, applied by TCRdb to the 5' RACE reads, yields one record per CDR3 protein. This table has around 32,000 distinct CDR3 sequences, 9% to 14% appearing once. Sample: PBMCs. These receptors were obtained from a woman aged 55-69 years in good health. Both conserved end residues are trimmed from each CDR3.

ASSSGWGNTGELF	TRBV5-6	TRBJ2-2
SARWGEERTQY	TRBV20-1	TRBJ2-5
ASSFRGAEGYT	TRBV12-3/TRBV12-4	TRBJ1-2
ASSSGQIGNTEAF	TRBV7-3	TRBJ1-1
ASSFRGGIATEAF	TRBV12-3/TRBV12-4	TRBJ1-1
ASSSELADTQY	TRBV7-3	TRBJ2-3
SATGQASYT	TRBV20-1	TRBJ1-2
ASSPAGPSRDNEQF	TRBV5-1	TRBJ2-1
AIRSAGQNIQY	TRBV28	TRBJ2-4
ASSRRPGQGYEQY	TRBV27	TRBJ2-7
ASSPRPHEAF	TRBV6-5	TRBJ1-1
ASSFRVQGGPKSNNSPLH	TRBV12-3/TRBV12-4	TRBJ1-6
ASSQDPGPYGYT	TRBV4-3	TRBJ1-2
ASSLTGPNEQF	TRBV11-1	TRBJ2-1
ATSDGTFSYEQY	TRBV24-1	TRBJ2-7
SAPAGGRNTGELF	TRBV20-1	TRBJ2-2
ASSFTGAGANVLT	TRBV12-3/TRBV12-4	TRBJ2-6
ASRSPGGGGYT	TRBV12-3/TRBV12-4	TRBJ1-2
ASSFGRGQGYNEQF	TRBV5-1	TRBJ2-1
ASSFLQGALIATNEKLF	TRBV5-5	TRBJ1-4
ASSLGQGIETQY	TRBV13	TRBJ2-5
ASSLGTTNTGELF	TRBV5-1	TRBJ2-2
ASSLAGATVLETQY	TRBV5-1	TRBJ2-5
ASRDGNYEQY	TRBV2	TRBJ2-7
ASSLDLSGTDTQY	TRBV5-1	TRBJ2-3
ASSPRQGRQETQY	TRBV7-2	TRBJ2-5
ASSSQSPGTGVEQY	TRBV7-6	TRBJ2-7
ASSAWDRGTDTQY	TRBV7-2	TRBJ2-3
ASSLAAGVNEKLF	TRBV5-1	TRBJ1-4
ASSLDTGAASYEQY	TRBV5-1	TRBJ2-7
ASSLATLNEKLF	TRBV7-3	TRBJ1-4
ASSSTRYNERF	TRBV5-1	TRBJ2-1
ASSPWDRGINIQY	TRBV18	TRBJ2-4
ASNSGDTQY	TRBV4-2	TRBJ2-3
SASFSGSGAYGYT	TRBV20-1	TRBJ1-2
ASTRRQGDYTGELF	TRBV6-2/TRBV6-3	TRBJ2-2
ASSLGPVTGANVLT	TRBV3-1	TRBJ2-6
ASSKSSAETQY	TRBV25-1	TRBJ2-5
ASSLLDVGTDTQY	TRBV5-5	TRBJ2-3
ASSLANPFSGGDTQY	TRBV5-5	TRBJ2-3
ASSLRRFDTEAF	TRBV27	TRBJ1-1
ASSPRGGQGGTEAF	TRBV12-3/TRBV12-4	TRBJ1-1
ASILSRGFNEQY	TRBV7-8	TRBJ2-7
ASSLTGMGQPQH	TRBV7-2	TRBJ1-5
ASSSDRTNYGYT	TRBV5-1	TRBJ1-2
AISPNPTGLSSYEQY	TRBV10-3	TRBJ2-7
SASPRNTEAF	TRBV20-1	TRBJ1-1
ASSQARAGVFFYEQY	TRBV3-1	TRBJ2-7